One TCR beta chain is described in this entry. This sample was taken from a study of technical replicates of blood from a handful of donors. The CDR3 runs to 15 residues. Trimming took 4 bases from V and 4 from J; bases not matched to a gene: 5. Germline assignment: CDR1 MNHEY and CDR2 SVGAGI. The method was immunoSEQ multiplex PCR; TCRdb's version includes in-frame clones alone and lacks a portion of them. The sample includes roughly 79,000 clones, approximately 95% of them seen just once. Sequencing was done on a sample of T cells isolated from PBMCs. This receptor was identified in a human donor in good health. V is TRBV6-5 and J is TRBJ1-2, with 11 positions matching TRBD1. CDR3 in amino acids: CASSLGTGGIYGYTF. CDR3 in DNA: TGTGCCAGCAGTTTGGGGACAGGGGGGATCTATGGCTACACCTTC.